A single sample gave rise to the 5 T cell receptor beta chains below, sequenced in a study of shared clonotypes between healthy human individuals. Sequencing was performed with immunoSEQ multiplex PCR; in TCRdb, only in-frame clones are kept and a portion is missing. The sample lists roughly 2.5 million clones, around nine tenths occurring once. Sequencing was done on a sample of naive CD4+ T cells sorted from blood. The subset here: CD45RA+ positively selected. The receptors come from a man between 18 and 29 years old in good health.

A word on this clone: This same CDR3 is encoded by further DNA sequences in the sample. This sequence joins TRBV6-6 and TRBJ1-1; D ambiguous. Germline assignment: CDR1 MNHNY and CDR2 SVGAGI (reference sequence). This CDR3 comprises 13 residues. The ends were cut back, 2 bases at V and 1 base at J, with 5 bases in the middle. Here the CDR3 DNA reads TGTGCCAGCAGTTACAGGGCGAACACTGAAGCTTTCTTT. Translation: CASSYRANTEAFF.

The J gene is TRBJ1-5, the V gene TRBV19; D uncertain. From germline, CDR1 is LNHDA and CDR2 SQIVND (reference sequence). The CDR3 sequence is 15 residues long. V was pared by 4 bases and J by 2 bases, with 12 bases between. CDR3 protein: CASSTEPYGNQPQHF. CDR3 nucleotides: TGTGCCAGTAGTACGGAACCGTACGGCAATCAGCCCCAGCATTTT.

The chain has TRBV27 and TRBJ2-5, with 14 bases lining up with TRBD2. This CDR3 region has 16 residues. With V trimmed by 3 bases and J by 3 bases, 3 bases remained unmatched. The germline V gene encodes CDR1 MNHEY and CDR2 SMNVEV (reference sequence). CDR3 amino acids: CASSFRLAGGEETQYF. In DNA, the CDR3 is TGTGCCAGCAGTTTCAGACTAGCGGGGGGGGAAGAGACCCAGTACTTC.

V is TRBV7-9 and J is TRBJ2-7, with 8 bases identical to TRBD1. V was clipped by 3 bases and J by 2 bases; unmatched bases: 6. The CDR3 runs to 15 residues. CDR1 is SEHNR and CDR2 is FQNEAQ in the germline V gene (reference sequence). The DNA of the CDR3 is TGTGCCAGCAGCTTCTGGGACAGGAATACCTACGAGCAGTACTTC. This translates into CASSFWDRNTYEQYF.

In regard to this clone: Other nucleotide sequences from this sample produce the same CDR3. V usage is TRBV7-3 and J usage is TRBJ2-3, with D unresolved. The CDR3 extends over 13 amino acids. CDR1 and CDR2 (germline): SGHTA, FQGTGA. V was cut by 3 bases and J by 4 bases, with 8 bases left in between. The CDR3 here is CASSFSPSDTQYF. In nucleotides, the CDR3 is TGTGCCAGCAGCTTTTCACCCTCAGATACGCAGTATTTT.